Detailed here is one T cell receptor (beta chain). Its antigen is undetermined. It was at deep level that the assay was run. Original methodology: Without quality scores, immunoSEQ junctional reads could not be filtered like full-length reads. TCRdb's copy holds only in-frame clones and misses some; the assay was immunoSEQ multiplex PCR. The V and J calls and the clone size are those of that table, but D and trimming were determined from the DNA. The sample holds roughly 2.1 million clones, 85% to 95% seen once. This entry is derived from a study of shared clonotypes between healthy human individuals. Overall study results and limits: Non-shared clonotypes showed lower generation probabilities than clonotypes common to all four donors. Sequencing of the sorted subsets was shown by rarefaction to be incomplete despite large depth.

CDR3 length: 13 amino acids. V was trimmed by 4 bases and J by 4 bases, leaving 12 bases between them. Germline CDR1 is SGHKS and CDR2 is YYEKEE (reference sequence). CD45RO-negative CD8 cells positively selected for CCR7 made up the naive population, which excluded terminally differentiated effector memory CD45RA+ cells. This chain links TRBV5-5 with TRBJ2-7; D ambiguous. The sequence derives from a man between 18 and 35 years old in good health. Some clones in this sample may be carry-over from other donors' samples. The sample consisted of naive CD8+ T cells from PBMCs. Here the CDR3 DNA reads TGTGCCAGCAGCCCGACGAGGTCTTACGAGCAGTACTTC. Residues: CASSPTRSYEQYF.